This TCR beta chain stems from a study of technical replicates of blood from several donors. Clones were sequenced by immunoSEQ multiplex PCR, and TCRdb holds only the in-frame ones, with some missing. Of about 82,000 clones listed, roughly 93% were seen once; the top ten hold about 0.39%. The length of the CDR3 is 16 residues. Trimming removed 1 base at V and 6 bases at J, with 15 bases between. In germline, CDR1 is LGHNA, CDR2 YSLEER. The gene calls are TRBV4-3 and TRBJ1-4, with D unclear. Sequencing was performed on T cells isolated from PBMCs. The clonotype was recovered from a human donor in good health. Written as DNA, the CDR3 is TGCGCCAGCAGCCAAGTATCGGGAATATCGGATGAAAAACTGTTTTTT. It yields the protein CASSQVSGISDEKLFF.